This entry concerns a single T cell receptor beta chain. Study processing details: Reference gene primer amplification in the assay estimated nucleated cell counts. Generated by immunoSEQ multiplex PCR, the TCRdb table keeps only in-frame clones and is missing some. That table is the source of V, J and clone size, and D and trimming were worked out from the DNA. Here the sample spans 35,000 to 45,000 clones, approximately 90% being singletons. The length of the CDR3 is 15 residues. The source of the sample is a study of blood T cell repertoires in COVID-19. What was sequenced was peripheral blood. V is TRBV21-1 and J is TRBJ1-5. TRBV21-1 is termed a pseudogene. This TCR was recovered from an older man with acute or convalescent COVID-19. The CDR3: CASRRGGTGNQPQHF. Written as DNA, the CDR3 is TGTGCCAGCCGAAGGGGAGGGACGGGCAATCAGCCCCAGCATTTT.